This TCR beta chain was captured in a study of PD-L1 blockade in urothelial cancer. Overall study context: Male patients with bladder-origin urothelial cancer numbered about 90% of the 29. Investigators checked blood 3 weeks (second dose) and 6 weeks after treatment start. Typically, measured as a median, blood samples had over 120,000 T cells.

V was pared by 0 bases and J by 13 bases, with 6 bases of the junction left unmatched. The CDR3 length is 13 residues. CDR1 and CDR2 (germline): MGHRA, YSYEKL. Findings and limits, study-wide: Improved survival was predicted by pretreatment blood TCR clonality below the median.

The time point: peripheral blood 6 weeks after treatment start. Clones were sequenced by immunoSEQ multiplex PCR, and TCRdb holds only the in-frame ones, with some missing. The data contain roughly 45,000 clones, roughly 80% of them seen just once; the ten biggest clones take up over 8.5%. This clone has just a few counts. Its antigen remains unidentified. The receptor was derived from a man between 70 and 80 years old with urothelial cancer. The chain links TRBV4-1 to TRBJ2-1; 7 nucleotides line up with TRBD1. This specimen consisted of PBMCs, obtained around atezolizumab (anti-PD-L1) treatment. The CDR3 here is CASSQDRQGVQFF. CDR3 nucleotide sequence: TGCGCCAGCAGCCAAGATCGGCAGGGGGTTCAGTTCTTC.